This is a list of T cell receptor beta chains from one sample in a study of regulatory T cells in long-lasting Graves disease. TCRdb passed the multiplex PCR reads through MiXCR, listing each CDR3 protein once. The sample lists about 470,000 distinct CDR3 sequences, 20% to 25% occurring once. Specimen: peripheral blood mononuclear cells (PBMCs), collected when the disease was refractory, from a patient treated with antithyroid drugs. The receptors originated from a female donor with Graves disease. Both conserved end residues are part of each CDR3. Each record gives: J gene, D gene, V gene, clone size, CDR3 protein, CDR3 DNA. The D gene is left open where the match is weak. Clone size is shown for a subset of rows, as once, few, many or a class of expanded clone.

TRBJ2-2 . TRBV28 few CASSLTGALWGTGELFF TGTGCCAGCAGTTTAACCGGGGCGCTGTGGGGCACCGGGGAGCTGTTTTTT
TRBJ2-7 TRBD2 TRBV28 few CASGGTTYEQYF TGTGCCAGCGGGGGGACTACCTACGAGCAGTACTTC
TRBJ2-1 . TRBV10-3 . CAISEIGSSGDNEQFF TGTGCCATCAGTGAAATCGGCAGCTCGGGGGACAATGAGCAGTTCTTC
TRBJ2-1 . TRBV19 . CASSIGPNEQFF TGTGCCAGTAGTATAGGGCCTAATGAGCAGTTCTTC
TRBJ2-5 TRBD2 TRBV3-1 few CASSQEEAGGLRQTQYF TGTGCCAGCAGCCAAGAGGAAGCGGGAGGATTACGGCAGACCCAGTACTTC
TRBJ1-2 TRBD1 TRBV7-8 many CASSPGSGTGSHGYTF TGTGCCAGCAGCCCTGGTTCCGGGACAGGGTCGCATGGCTACACCTTC
TRBJ2-2 . TRBV7-3 few CASSLNRAGELFF TGTGCCAGCAGCTTAAATAGGGCCGGGGAGCTGTTTTTT
TRBJ1-4 . TRBV4-2 few CASSQAPSQGRGEKLFF TGTGCCAGCAGCCAGGCCCCTTCCCAGGGTAGAGGAGAAAAACTGTTTTTT
TRBJ2-1 . TRBV7-8 . CASSLNFGPADEQFF TGTGCCAGCAGCCTCAATTTCGGACCGGCGGATGAGCAGTTCTTC
TRBJ2-7 TRBD2 TRBV28 many CASSAGVFYEQYF TGTGCCAGCTCTGCGGGGGTCTTCTACGAGCAGTACTTC
TRBJ2-7 TRBD1 TRBV5-5 many CASSLRRTGNREQYF TGTGCCAGCAGCCTAAGACGGACAGGGAATCGCGAGCAGTACTTC
TRBJ2-7 . TRBV9 many CASTEGALDYEQYF TGTGCCAGCACTGAGGGCGCGCTAGACTACGAGCAGTACTTC
TRBJ1-1 . TRBV3-1 many CASSLRQDHTEAFF TGTGCCAGCAGCCTACGACAGGACCACACTGAAGCTTTCTTT
TRBJ2-7 . TRBV7-2 many CASSPDVWETAYEQYF TGTGCCAGCAGCCCAGACGTCTGGGAGACGGCCTACGAGCAGTACTTC
TRBJ1-2 TRBD1 TRBV7-9 many CASSTPGTGNGDYGYTF TGTGCCAGCAGCACGCCGGGGACAGGGAATGGGGACTATGGCTACACCTTC
TRBJ2-7 TRBD2 TRBV10-3 few CAISEPGSGRRAYEQYF TGTGCCATCAGTGAGCCGGGGAGCGGGAGGCGCGCCTACGAGCAGTACTTC
TRBJ2-7 . TRBV6-5 few CASSYRGNDEQYF TGTGCCAGCAGTTACCGAGGCAACGACGAGCAGTACTTC
TRBJ1-1 . TRBV11-1 . CASSPPAAEAFF TGTGCCAGCAGCCCACCGGCCGCTGAAGCTTTCTTT
TRBJ2-5 TRBD2 TRBV7-8 many CASSMGGGRGETQYF TGTGCCAGCAGCATGGGCGGGGGGCGAGGGGAGACCCAGTACTTC